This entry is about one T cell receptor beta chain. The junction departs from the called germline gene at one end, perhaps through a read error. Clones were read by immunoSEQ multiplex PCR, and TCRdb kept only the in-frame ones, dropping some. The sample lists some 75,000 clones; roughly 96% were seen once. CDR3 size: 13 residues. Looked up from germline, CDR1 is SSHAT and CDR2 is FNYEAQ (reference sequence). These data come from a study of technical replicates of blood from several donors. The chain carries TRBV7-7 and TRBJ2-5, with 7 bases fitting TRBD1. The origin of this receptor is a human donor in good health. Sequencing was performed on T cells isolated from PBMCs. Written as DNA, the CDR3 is TGTGCTAGCAGCCAGGACAGGCAAGAGACCCAGTACTTC. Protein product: CASSQDRQETQYF.